This record looks at one T cell receptor beta chain sequence and its context. The repertoire was sequenced with immunoSEQ multiplex PCR; TCRdb's copy has only in-frame clones and lacks some. The data show roughly 890,000 clones, approximately 92% seen once. As defined, naive CD8 cells were CD45RO-negative and positively selected for CCR7, with terminally differentiated effector memory CD45RA+ cells excluded. The data derive from a study of shared clonotypes between healthy human individuals. The CDR3 loop spans 11 amino acids. Trimming pared 6 bases from V and 4 bases from J, leaving 7 bases between. Germline V gives CDR1 MNHNS, CDR2 SASEGT.

The sequencing input was naive CD8+ T cells sorted from blood. V and J are TRBV6-1 and TRBJ2-7, with D unresolved. The sequence was obtained from a man between 25 and 39 years old in good health. In DNA form, the CDR3 reads TGTGCCAGCAGGGCTAGTTACGAGCAGTACTTC. This encodes CASRASYEQYF.